This T cell receptor beta chain derives from a study of neurological immune-mediated disorders. Germline loops: CDR1 SGHRS, CDR2 YFSETQ. The junction had 6 bases not matched to a gene; V was cut back by 4 bases and J by 3 bases. The CDR3 runs 15 residues. Synthesis of cDNA was accomplished via 5'RACE employing 10-nucleotide random UMIs. TCRdb redid the calling of the 5' RACE reads with MiXCR, one entry per CDR3 protein. Of 39,000 or so distinct CDR3 sequences in the sample, 2% to 3% are singletons; the top ten hold 9.5% to 15%. From 2 million PBMCs stored at -80 C, the unsorted libraries were generated. This clonotype appeared many times.

The sequence was collected from a man in his thirties or forties with multiple sclerosis. Source material: PBMCs. The chain employs TRBV5-1 and TRBJ2-7, with 11 bases lining up with TRBD2. The CDR3 here is CASSPGTSGFYEQYF. DNA for the CDR3: TGCGCCAGCAGCCCCGGGACTAGCGGTTTCTACGAGCAGTACTTC.